This entry is about one T cell receptor (beta chain). Germline lookup yields CDR1 ENHRY and CDR2 SYGVKD. Trimming at V came to 5 bases and at J to 4 bases, leaving 3 bases not matched to a gene. The CDR3 has 14 amino acids. The data were produced by immunoSEQ multiplex PCR, yet TCRdb's version contains in-frame clones alone and is incomplete. Among about 150,000 clones listed, approximately 80% were seen once. The data were obtained in a study of blood T cell repertoires in COVID-19. Sequencing was done on a sample of peripheral blood. The chain is built from TRBV10-3 and TRBJ1-1; 11 bases align to TRBD1. The sequence was collected from a man aged 45-65 years with acute or convalescent COVID-19. CDR3 sequence: CAISSGTGGTEAFF. The CDR3 DNA sequence: TGTGCCATCAGTTCCGGGACAGGGGGCACTGAAGCTTTCTTT.